This TCR beta chain is drawn from a study of spatial heterogeneity in lung cancer. One entry per CDR3 protein results from TCRdb running MiXCR on the 5' RACE reads. Of approximately 66,000 distinct CDR3 sequences detected, 6.3% appear once; the ten largest clones hold approximately 14%. The germline V gene encodes CDR1 SGDLS and CDR2 YYNGEE. V was pared by 4 bases and J by 2 bases, with 8 bases of the junction left unmatched. CDR3 length equals 16 residues. Indicated time point: sample taken at primary tumor resection. In each case, whole RNA from tumor, nontumor lung or frozen PBMC was sequenced unsorted. This clonotype was seen repeatedly, ten times or more.

This clonotype originated in a female donor with early-stage non-small cell lung cancer. The chain joins TRBV9 to TRBJ1-3; 8 bases are shared with TRBD1. This specimen consisted of PBMCs, obtained at surgery. DNA for the CDR3: TGTGCCAGCAGCCGCGGTACAGGGGGAGCTGGAAACACCATATATTTT. It specifies CASSRGTGGAGNTIYF.